These 23 T cell receptor beta chains share one sample of origin, sequenced in a study of blood T cell repertoires in COVID-19. Profiled with immunoSEQ multiplex PCR; TCRdb holds only in-frame clones, not every one. The profile shows over 350,000 clones, 91% of them singletons. Sample: PBMCs or T cells enriched from blood (not recorded which). The receptor source for this set is a woman aged 40 to 49 who had been exposed to COVID-19.

The CDR3, as DNA: TGTGCCACCGCGGACAGGGAGGGCAGCGGCTACACCTTC. This gives the protein CATADREGSGYTF. V is TRBV24-1 and J is TRBJ1-2; 8 bases are shared with TRBD1. From germline, CDR1 is KGHDR and CDR2 SFDVKD. V lost 9 bases and J lost 8; bases outside the gene matches: 10. The CDR3 is made up of 13 amino acids.

This clone was counted a few times. The V call is TRBV29-1, the J call TRBJ2-7; D may be TRBD1 (5 bases). The germline V and J ends were trimmed by 6 bases and 5 bases, with 17 bases remaining between them. The CDR3 has 13 amino acids. Germline V CDR1 and CDR2: SQVTM, ANQGSEA. CDR3 sequence: CSVGAGWSHEQYF. In DNA, the CDR3 is TGCAGCGTAGGGGCAGGGTGGTCCCACGAGCAGTACTTC.

This sequence joins TRBV10-1 and TRBJ1-2; D not resolved. Trimming took 4 bases from V and 2 from J, leaving 8 bases between them. CDR3 length: 13 residues. Germline V gives CDR1 WNHNN, CDR2 SYGVQD (reference sequence). The CDR3 here is CASSGDLNYGYTF. The CDR3 nucleotides are TGCGCCAGCAGTGGTGATCTAAACTATGGCTACACCTTC.

This clone was seen only once. The chain combines TRBV12-3 or TRBV12-4 with TRBJ2-7; 7 bases agree with TRBD2. This CDR3 region has 13 residues. V was pared by 3 bases and J by 7 bases, with 6 bases of the junction left unmatched. The CDR3 nucleotides are TGTGCCAGCAGTTTGGGAGGGGTCGGGGAGCAGTACTTC. Protein: CASSLGGVGEQYF.

CDR3 coding DNA: TGTGCCAGCAGCCAGAGGGGAGGTCAGCCCCAGCATTTT. Translated, it gives CASSQRGGQPQHF. This chain links TRBV14 with TRBJ1-5; D perhaps matches TRBD1 (5 bases). Germline CDR1 SGHDN, CDR2 FVKESK. V lost 3 bases and J lost 6, with 9 bases in between. The CDR3 spans 13 residues.

The chain couples TRBV2 to TRBJ2-1, with D possibly matching TRBD2 (6 bases). Germline values: CDR1 SNHLY, CDR2 FYNNEI. The V and J ends lost 2 bases and 7 bases respectively, with 6 bases between them. The CDR3 totals 12 residues. CDR3 amino acids: CASSERGNEQFF. CDR3 bases: TGTGCCAGCAGTGAACGGGGGAATGAGCAGTTCTTC.

The chain links TRBV12-3 or TRBV12-4 to TRBJ2-5; no definite D call. V shed 3 bases and J shed 6 bases, with 8 bases lying between them. The CDR3 has 12 residues. CDR3 region: CASSFGFQTQYF. The CDR3 DNA reads TGTGCCAGCAGTTTCGGGTTTCAGACCCAGTACTTC.

The rearrangement joins TRBV25-1 to TRBJ1-6, with a tentative D call TRBD1 (6 bases). The CDR3 is made up of 16 amino acids. Germline V gene data show CDR1 as MGHDK and CDR2 as SYGVNS. Trimming stripped 3 bases from V and 2 bases from J, with 11 bases between. The CDR3 DNA reads TGTGCCAGCAGTGACGGACAGAGGCCCTATAATTCACCCCTCCACTTT. Amino acids: CASSDGQRPYNSPLHF.

V gene TRBV7-9 combines with J gene TRBJ1-4; D is perhaps TRBD1 (6 bases). The CDR3 length is 15 residues. V lost 5 bases and J 7 bases, leaving 17 bases between the germline ends. Germline CDR1 and CDR2: SEHNR and FQNEAQ (reference sequence). CDR3: CASSRLGGAAEKLFF. CDR3 bases: TGTGCCAGCAGCCGCCTGGGGGGGGCCGCTGAAAAACTGTTTTTT.

The rearrangement links TRBV21-1 to TRBJ2-1; TRBD2 reflects the table's D call only, with no check against the DNA. TRBV21-1 is a documented pseudogene. CDR3 size: 14 residues. CDR3 residues: CASSVSGYYNEQFF. The CDR3 coding sequence is TGTGCCAGCAGCGTGAGCGGGTACTACAATGAGCAGTTCTTC.

This chain links TRBV20-1 with TRBJ2-7; D ambiguous. The V gene's germline CDR1 is DFQATT and CDR2 SNEGSKA (reference sequence). The CDR3 has 11 amino acids. V was shortened by 1 base and J by 3 bases, with 4 bases between the two germline ends. CDR3 region: CSARVDYEQYF. CDR3 sequence (DNA): TGCAGTGCTAGAGTAGACTACGAGCAGTACTTC.

The chain couples TRBV3-1 (or the pseudogene TRBV3-2) to TRBJ1-2; 7 bases agree with TRBD1. The V and J ends lost 4 bases and 8 bases, in that order; junction bases with no gene match: 13. The CDR3 contains 15 residues. Germline V lookup: CDR1 LGHDT, CDR2 YNNKEL (reference sequence). The CDR3 region has the DNA TGTGCCAGCAGCCCGGCGAGGGGGCGCGGGCAGGGCTACACCTTC. It codes for CASSPARGRGQGYTF.

The chain is built from TRBV7-9 and TRBJ2-1; D remains unclear. The germline gives CDR1 SEHNR, CDR2 FQNEAQ (reference sequence). The CDR3 has 14 amino acids. V dropped 7 bases and J dropped 1 base, with 11 bases sitting between them. CDR3 bases: TGTGCCAGCACCAAAGACCAGTCCTACAATGAGCAGTTCTTC. Its translation: CASTKDQSYNEQFF.

The chain couples TRBV28 to TRBJ1-3; unclear D gene. Germline V CDR1 and CDR2: MDHEN, SYDVKM. The CDR3 runs to 14 residues. Trimming took off 7 bases at V and 1 base at J, with 11 bases between the two ends. This chain's CDR3 is CASTPAGSGNTIYF. CDR3 nucleotides: TGTGCCAGCACCCCGGCGGGGTCTGGAAACACCATATATTTT.

The chain joins TRBV27 to TRBJ2-7, with D possibly TRBD2 on 6 matching bases. Germline lookup yields CDR1 MNHEY and CDR2 SMNVEV (reference sequence). The ends were cut back, 2 bases at V and 3 bases at J, with 11 bases in the middle. The CDR3 contains 14 residues. The CDR3 coding sequence is TGTGCCAGCAGTTTAAGGGAAGCGGGCTACGAGCAGTACTTC. This gives the protein CASSLREAGYEQYF.

This rearrangement joins TRBV27 to TRBJ2-1, with no clear D. Trimming left V 6 bases short and J 2 bases short, with 14 bases between. Germline V gene sequence: CDR1 MNHEY, CDR2 SMNVEV (reference sequence). The CDR3 extends over 15 amino acids. The CDR3 here is CASSAGLRPYNEQFF. The CDR3 DNA is TGTGCCAGCAGCGCCGGGTTACGTCCCTACAATGAGCAGTTCTTC.

The chain carries TRBV2 and TRBJ2-3; 11 nucleotides line up with TRBD2. Germline CDR1 is SNHLY and CDR2 is FYNNEI. The CDR3 sequence is 17 residues long. J gave up 3 bases and V 6 bases, and 11 bases lay outside the gene matches. The CDR3 coding sequence is TGTGCCAGCAGATTTGGGGGGACTAGCGGTAAGACAGATACGCAGTATTTT. Amino acids: CASRFGGTSGKTDTQYF.

The rearrangement joins TRBV7-2 to TRBJ1-1; D unclear. This CDR3 spans 13 amino acids. The V and J ends lost 1 base and 11 bases respectively, with 14 bases between them. The germline V gene encodes CDR1 SGHTA and CDR2 FQGNSA. CDR3 sequence reads: CASSLGTVERAFF. The CDR3 DNA reads as TGTGCCAGCAGCTTAGGAACAGTCGAACGTGCTTTCTTT. Combining the CDR3 with reference TRBV7-2 and TRBJ1-1 gives the whole variable domain GAGVSQSPSNKVTEKGKDVELRCDPISGHTALYWYRQSLGQGLEFLIYFQGNSAPDKSGLPSDRFSAERTGGSVSTLTIQRTQQEDSAVYLCASSLGTVERAFFGQGTRLTVV.

The V and J genes are TRBV27 and TRBJ2-1; D is undetermined. Deletions cut 3 bases from V and 5 bases from J, with 14 bases between. Germline CDR1 MNHEY, CDR2 SMNVEV (reference sequence). The CDR3 loop spans 15 amino acids. The CDR3: CASSFNERPHNEQFF. For the CDR3, the DNA is TGTGCCAGCAGTTTTAATGAGCGACCCCACAATGAGCAGTTCTTC.

CDR3: CASSLRGAQDTQYF. DNA for the CDR3: TGTGCCAGCAGCCTCCGGGGGGCCCAAGATACGCAGTATTTT. The V and J genes are TRBV7-9 and TRBJ2-3; possible D gene TRBD2, 7 bases. The V and J ends lost 5 bases and 5 bases respectively, with 14 bases between them. CDR1 and CDR2 (germline): SEHNR, FQNEAQ (reference sequence). This CDR3 contains 14 residues.

The chain recombines TRBV29-1 with TRBJ1-2, with D unclear. Trimming cost V 7 bases and J 5 bases, with 11 bases left between them. The CDR3 totals 11 residues. Germline values: CDR1 SQVTM, CDR2 ANQGSEA. This CDR3 is CSASVDYGYTF. CDR3 sequence (DNA): TGCAGCGCCTCCGTAGATTATGGCTACACCTTC.

This clone was found a few times. The rearrangement joins TRBV25-1 to TRBJ2-3, with D possibly being TRBD1 (7 bases). Germline V lookup: CDR1 MGHDK, CDR2 SYGVNS. CDR3 length: 12 amino acids. The V gene lost 6 bases and the J gene lost 8 bases, with 12 bases spanning the gap. The chain's CDR3 is CASSGGGSTQYF. CDR3 sequence (DNA): TGTGCCAGCAGCGGAGGGGGCTCTACGCAGTATTTT.

The gene calls are TRBV5-1 and TRBJ2-7, with 9 bases aligning to TRBD2. V was pared by 4 bases and J by 6 bases, with 5 bases of the junction left unmatched. The CDR3 is made up of 13 amino acids. Germline assignment: CDR1 SGHRS and CDR2 YFSETQ. CDR3 nucleotide sequence: TGCGCCAGCAGCGCGACGCGGGGGGGCGAGCAGTACTTC. The encoded protein is CASSATRGGEQYF. The full variable domain, with the rest looked up from reference TRBV5-1 and TRBJ2-7, is KAGVTQTPRYLIKTRGQQVTLSCSPISGHRSVSWYQQTPGQGLQFLFEYFSETQRNKGNFPGRFSGRQFSNSRSEMNVSTLELGDSALYLCASSATRGGEQYFGPGTRLTVT.